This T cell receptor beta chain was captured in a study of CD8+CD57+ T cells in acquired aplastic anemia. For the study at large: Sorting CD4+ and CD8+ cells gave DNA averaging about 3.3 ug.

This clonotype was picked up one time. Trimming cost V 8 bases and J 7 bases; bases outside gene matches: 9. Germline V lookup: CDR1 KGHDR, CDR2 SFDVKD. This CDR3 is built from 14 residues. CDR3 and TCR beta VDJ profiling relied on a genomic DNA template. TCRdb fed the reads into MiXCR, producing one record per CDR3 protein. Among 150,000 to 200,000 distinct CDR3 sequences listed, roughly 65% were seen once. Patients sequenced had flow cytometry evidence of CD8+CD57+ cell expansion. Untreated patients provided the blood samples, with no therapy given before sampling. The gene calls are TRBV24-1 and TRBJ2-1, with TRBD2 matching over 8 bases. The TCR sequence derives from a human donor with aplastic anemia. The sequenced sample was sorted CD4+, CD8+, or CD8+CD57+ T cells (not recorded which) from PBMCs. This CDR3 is CATNSGTRANEQFF. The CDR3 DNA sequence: TGTGCCACCAACTCCGGGACTAGGGCGAATGAGCAGTTCTTC.